Listed below are T cell receptor beta chains from one sample, sequenced in a study of shared clonotypes between healthy human individuals. The table came from immunoSEQ multiplex PCR; TCRdb's copy has only in-frame clones and leaves some out. Of about 2.4 million clones listed, approximately 94% were seen once; the top ten hold 0.36%. Sequencing was done on a sample of naive CD4+ T cells from PBMCs. Receptor source: a man younger than 35 in good health. Some clones in this sample may be carry-over from other donors' samples. The CDR3 runs from the conserved cysteine through the conserved F or W. The order of the fields is J gene, CDR3 length, V gene, clone size, D gene, CDR3 DNA, CDR3 protein. The D gene is left open where the match is weak. Size tells how often a clone was seen (once, few, many) or the class of an expanded clone, and some rows leave it out.

>TRBJ2-5|14|TRBV7-8|.|.
TGTGCCAGCAGCTGGGGACACCTCCAAGAGACCCAGTACTTC
CASSWGHLQETQYF
>TRBJ2-7|12|TRBV6-1|.|.
TGTGCCAGCAGTTCGGGGATTCGGACGGCGCACTTC
CASSSGIRTAHF
>TRBJ2-5|14|TRBV5-1|.|TRBD2
TGCGCCAGCAGCACAGGACTAGGTGGCGAGACCCAGTACTTC
CASSTGLGGETQYF
>TRBJ1-1|13|TRBV10-3|few|.
TGTGCCATCAGTGGGACCATTTACGCTGAAGCTTTCTTT
CAISGTIYAEAFF
>TRBJ1-4|14|TRBV5-6|.|.
TGTGCCAGCAGCTTAAGGCAGGCTAATGAAAAACTGTTTTTT
CASSLRQANEKLFF
>TRBJ2-1|18|TRBV5-1|.|TRBD1
TGCGCCAGCAGCTTGGGCGTGACAGGGGGCTTTCGAATCCCGTCGGAATTCTTC
CASSLGVTGGFRIPSEFF
>TRBJ2-7|11|TRBV20-1|.|TRBD2
TGCAGTGCCCCTCGGGGGGTAGCGAGAACCTTC
CSAPRGVARTF
>TRBJ1-1|12|TRBV19|.|.
TGTGCCTCCAGGGCCCTGAACACTGAAGCTTTCTTT
CASRALNTEAFF
>TRBJ2-7|13|TRBV28|once|.
TGTGCCGGTAGGGGGGTTGGAGGTCTCGAGCAGTACTTC
CAGRGVGGLEQYF
>TRBJ1-1|16|TRBV14|.|.
TGTGCCAGCAGCCAAGTAAGATGGGGGGGGAACACTGAAGCTTTCTTT
CASSQVRWGGNTEAFF
>TRBJ1-1|16|TRBV15|once|.
TGTGCCACCAGCAGAGAGGACCCTGGGGTGAACACTGAAGCTTTCTTT
CATSREDPGVNTEAFF
>TRBJ2-7|13|TRBV28|.|TRBD1
TGTGCCATCAACGGACAGGGCAACTACGAGCAGTACTTC
CAINGQGNYEQYF
>TRBJ1-5|13|TRBV6-5|.|.
TGTGCCAGCAGGCAGGACAGCAATCAGCCCCAGCATTTT
CASRQDSNQPQHF
>TRBJ2-2|14|TRBV18|few|.
TGTGCCAGCTCCAGCGGGTTGAACACCGGGGAGCTGTTTTTT
CASSSGLNTGELFF
>TRBJ2-7|14|TRBV28|.|.
TGTGCCACTCTCTCCGGGACCGACTCCTACGAGCAGTACTTC
CATLSGTDSYEQYF
>TRBJ2-3|18|TRBV5-1|.|.
TGCGCCAGCAGCTTAGGTCCTGGTGGAGTAGGGTCCACAGATACGCAGTATTTT
CASSLGPGGVGSTDTQYF
>TRBJ2-2|16|TRBV28|.|TRBD1
TGTGCCAGCAGTTTATCCGGGACAGGGGGCACCGGGGAGCTGTTTTTT
CASSLSGTGGTGELFF
>TRBJ2-7|11|TRBV29-1|.|.
TGCAGCGTAGGGACCTCGGGGGAGCAGTACTTC
CSVGTSGEQYF
>TRBJ2-1|14|TRBV6-4|.|TRBD2
TGTGCCAGCAGCACTAGCGGGAACTACAATGAGCAGTTCTTC
CASSTSGNYNEQFF
>TRBJ2-7|15|TRBV4-3|.|TRBD2
TGCGCCAGCAGCCAAGAGGGAGCGGGAGGTTACGAGCAGTACTTC
CASSQEGAGGYEQYF
>TRBJ2-5|13|TRBV9|once|.
TGTGCCAGCAGCGTAGCTACAAGGGGGACCCAGTACTTC
CASSVATRGTQYF
>TRBJ2-7|14|TRBV7-9|.|TRBD2
TGTGCCAGCAGCCGAGCGGGAGGGAACGGCGAGCAGTACTTC
CASSRAGGNGEQYF
>TRBJ2-7|13|TRBV5-1|.|.
TGCGCCAGCAGCTTGCAAGGAGGATACGAGCAGTACTTC
CASSLQGGYEQYF
>TRBJ1-1|12|TRBV30|few|.
TGTGCCTGGAGTGGAGGAAGGATTGAAGCTTTCTTT
CAWSGGRIEAFF